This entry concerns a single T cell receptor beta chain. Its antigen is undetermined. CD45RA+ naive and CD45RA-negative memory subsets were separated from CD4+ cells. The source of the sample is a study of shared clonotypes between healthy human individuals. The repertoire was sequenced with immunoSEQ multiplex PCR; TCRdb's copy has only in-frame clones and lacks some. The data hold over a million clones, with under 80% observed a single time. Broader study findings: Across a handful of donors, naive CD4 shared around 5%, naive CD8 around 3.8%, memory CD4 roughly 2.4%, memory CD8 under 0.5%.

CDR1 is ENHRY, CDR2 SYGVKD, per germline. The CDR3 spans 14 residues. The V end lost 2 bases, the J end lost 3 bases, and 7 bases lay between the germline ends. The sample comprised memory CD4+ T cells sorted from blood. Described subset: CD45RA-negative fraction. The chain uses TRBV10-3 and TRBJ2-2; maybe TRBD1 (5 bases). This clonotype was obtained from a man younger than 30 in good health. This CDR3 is CAISEVQDTGELFF. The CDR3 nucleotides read TGTGCCATCAGTGAGGTACAGGACACCGGGGAGCTGTTTTTT.